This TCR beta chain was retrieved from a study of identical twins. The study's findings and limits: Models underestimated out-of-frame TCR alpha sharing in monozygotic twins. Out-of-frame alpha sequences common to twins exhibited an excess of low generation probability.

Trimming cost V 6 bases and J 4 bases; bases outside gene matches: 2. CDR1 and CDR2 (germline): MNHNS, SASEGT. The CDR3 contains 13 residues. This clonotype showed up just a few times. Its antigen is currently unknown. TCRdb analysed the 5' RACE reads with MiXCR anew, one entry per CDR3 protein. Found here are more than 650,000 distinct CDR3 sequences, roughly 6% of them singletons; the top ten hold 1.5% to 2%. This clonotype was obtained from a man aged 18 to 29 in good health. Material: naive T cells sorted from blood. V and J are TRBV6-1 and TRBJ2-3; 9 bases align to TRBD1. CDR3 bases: TGTGCCAGCAGCAGGACAGGGGCAGATACGCAGTATTTT. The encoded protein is CASSRTGADTQYF.